A single sample is the source of the 11 T cell receptor beta chains below, sequenced in a study of T cell repertoires in cytomegalovirus infection. These receptors have no known antigen. TCRdb redid the calling of the reads with MiXCR, one entry per CDR3 protein. The sample includes tens of thousands of distinct CDR3 sequences, about 18% seen only once; the top ten take around 64%. The source material was CD8+ T cells from cultured PBMCs, sampled from culture after CMV antigen stimulation. The source is a human donor in good health (CMV status not recorded). Some clones in this sample may be carry-over from other donors' samples.

This clonotype was picked up a small number of times. The chain uses TRBV7-8 and TRBJ1-6; D gene unclear. Germline V CDR1 and CDR2: SGHVS, FQNEAQ. Trimming shortened V by 1 base and J by 7 bases, and 11 bases separated the two germline ends. The CDR3 contains 15 residues. CDR3 loop: CASSLEADLNSPLHF. CDR3 nucleotide sequence: TGTGCCAGCAGCTTAGAGGCAGATTTAAATTCACCCCTCCACTTT.

The chain employs TRBV9 and TRBJ1-2; maybe TRBD1 (5 bases). Looked up from germline, CDR1 is SGDLS and CDR2 is YYNGEE. V was pared by 4 bases and J by 8 bases, with 24 bases between. CDR3 length equals 16 residues. The CDR3 is CASSPKVGSGAGGYTF. CDR3 coding DNA: TGTGCCAGCAGCCCAAAGGTAGGCTCTGGGGCTGGAGGCTACACCTTC.

This clonotype was counted a few times. The V gene is TRBV20-1, the J gene TRBJ2-1; 9 bases are a match to TRBD2. Germline CDR1 reads DFQATT; CDR2 reads SNEGSKA (reference sequence). Trimming removed 2 bases from V and 2 bases from J; junction bases left unmatched: 4. This CDR3 is 15 amino acids long. In DNA form, the CDR3 reads TGCAGTGCTAGACCCGGGACTAGCACCTACAATGAGCAGTTCTTC. This codes for CSARPGTSTYNEQFF.

This clonotype was seen many times. This chain uses TRBV7-2 with TRBJ2-1; 11 nucleotides line up with TRBD2. This CDR3 has 17 amino acids. Looked up from germline, CDR1 is SGHTA and CDR2 is FQGNSA. The junction had 8 bases not matched to a gene; V was cut back by 3 bases and J by 4 bases. CDR3 sequence (DNA): TGTGCCAGCAGCTTCCTCTCGACTAGCGGGACTTACAATGAGCAGTTCTTC. It translates to CASSFLSTSGTYNEQFF.

This clonotype was observed a few times. Given a much more abundant clone one base away, this may be a read error. The chain carries TRBV5-6 and TRBJ1-1; a possible D gene is TRBD1 (5 bases). This CDR3 is 18 amino acids long. CDR1 SGHDT and CDR2 YYEEEE come from the germline V gene. The CDR3 DNA reads as TGTGCCAGCAGCTCGACCGTCCGGGACCGAACTATGAACACTGAAGCTCTCTTT. It translates to CASSSTVRDRTMNTEALF.

This sequence joins TRBV6-5 and TRBJ2-2; D is perhaps TRBD1 (6 bases). The CDR3 is 13 amino acids. Germline V gives CDR1 MNHEY, CDR2 SVGAGI. V was clipped by 6 bases and J by 2 bases, with 7 bases between them. The CDR3 here is CASRTGNTGELFF. For the CDR3, the DNA is TGTGCCAGCAGGACAGGAAACACCGGGGAGCTGTTTTTT.

This clonotype is deemed medium-sized (0.01 to 0.1%). The genes are TRBV7-8 and TRBJ2-1; perhaps TRBD2 as D (6 bases). Germline lookup yields CDR1 SGHVS and CDR2 FQNEAQ. The CDR3 has 15 amino acids. Deletions cut 2 bases from V and 2 bases from J, with 10 bases between. DNA for the CDR3: TGTGCCAGCAGCTTAAATAGCGGACCCTACAATGAGCAGTTCTTC. Protein: CASSLNSGPYNEQFF.

The table lists this clonotype with a few counts. V is TRBV7-3 and J is TRBJ2-1, with 7 bases identical to TRBD2. CDR1 is SGHTA and CDR2 is FQGTGA in the germline V gene. V lost 4 bases to trimming and J lost 6 bases; unmatched junction nucleotides: 24. This CDR3 is built from 20 residues. The CDR3 sequence is CASSSRPGTTRLGAFNEQFF. For the CDR3, the DNA is TGTGCCAGCAGCTCACGGCCCGGGACTACTCGCTTGGGCGCTTTCAATGAGCAGTTCTTC.

The chain is built from TRBV7-8 and TRBJ1-1; the D is unclear. CDR3 length: 11 amino acids. V lost 5 bases, J lost 2 bases, and 3 bases lay in between. Germline values: CDR1 SGHVS, CDR2 FQNEAQ. Written as DNA, the CDR3 is TGTGCCAGCAGCGCCAACACTGAAGCTTTCTTT. Protein sequence: CASSANTEAFF.

The chain combines TRBV7-6 with TRBJ1-1; D not certain. The CDR3 loop spans 13 amino acids. The germline CDR1 and CDR2 sequences are SGHVS and FNYEAQ. Trimming stripped 6 bases from V and 5 bases from J, with 13 bases between. Here the CDR3 reads CASRNSSDTEAFF. The CDR3 nucleotides read TGTGCCAGCAGGAACAGTTCGGATACTGAAGCTTTCTTT.

This clonotype has more than one count but fewer than ten. The chain combines TRBV6-5 with TRBJ2-5; no clear D gene. The CDR3 loop spans 13 amino acids. The V gene's germline CDR1 is MNHEY and CDR2 SVGAGI. Trimming took 6 bases from V and 4 from J, leaving 12 bases between them. The chain's CDR3 is CASRLLGGETQYF. DNA of the CDR3: TGTGCCAGCAGACTGCTGGGCGGAGAGACCCAGTACTTC.